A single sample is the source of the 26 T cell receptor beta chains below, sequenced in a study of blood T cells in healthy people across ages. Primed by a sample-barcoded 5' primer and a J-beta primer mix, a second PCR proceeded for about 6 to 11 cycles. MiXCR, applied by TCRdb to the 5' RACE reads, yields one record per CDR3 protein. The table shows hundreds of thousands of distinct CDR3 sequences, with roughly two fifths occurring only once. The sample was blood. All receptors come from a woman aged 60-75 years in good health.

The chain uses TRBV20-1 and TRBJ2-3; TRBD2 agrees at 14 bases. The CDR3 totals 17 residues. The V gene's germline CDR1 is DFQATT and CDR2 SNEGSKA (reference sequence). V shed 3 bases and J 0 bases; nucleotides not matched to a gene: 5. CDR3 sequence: CSARRLAGGPSTDTQYF. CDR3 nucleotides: TGCAGTGCTAGGAGACTAGCGGGAGGGCCTAGCACAGATACGCAGTATTTT.

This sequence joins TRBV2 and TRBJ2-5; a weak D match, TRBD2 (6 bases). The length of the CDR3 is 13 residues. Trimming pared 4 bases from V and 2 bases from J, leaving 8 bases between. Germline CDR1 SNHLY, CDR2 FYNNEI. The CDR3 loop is CASSGGTQETQYF. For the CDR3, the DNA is TGTGCCAGCAGTGGGGGGACTCAAGAGACCCAGTACTTC.

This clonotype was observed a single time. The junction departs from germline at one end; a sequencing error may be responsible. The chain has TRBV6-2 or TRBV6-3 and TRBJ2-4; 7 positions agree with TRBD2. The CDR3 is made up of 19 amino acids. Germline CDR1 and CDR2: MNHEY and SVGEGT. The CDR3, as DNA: TGTGCCAGCAGGCCCCGGGGAGCGGGGCAAAGTCTAGCCAGAAACATTCAGTACTTC. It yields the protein CASRPRGAGQSLARNIQYF.

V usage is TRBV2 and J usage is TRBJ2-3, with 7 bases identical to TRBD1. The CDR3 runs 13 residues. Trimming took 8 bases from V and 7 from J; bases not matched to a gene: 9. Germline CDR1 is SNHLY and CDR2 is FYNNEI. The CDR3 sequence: CASGDRVKNTQYF. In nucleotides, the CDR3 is TGTGCCAGCGGCGACAGGGTTAAGAATACGCAGTATTTT.

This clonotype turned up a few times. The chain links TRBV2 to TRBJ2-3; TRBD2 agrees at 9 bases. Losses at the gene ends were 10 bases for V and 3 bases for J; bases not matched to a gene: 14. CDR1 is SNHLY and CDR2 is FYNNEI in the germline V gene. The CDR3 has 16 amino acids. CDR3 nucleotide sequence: TGTGCCACCAACCCGATCGGGCTAGCGGGAACAGATACGCAGTATTTT. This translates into CATNPIGLAGTDTQYF.

The CDR3 reads CASSLLAGGVETQYF. The CDR3 nucleotides are TGTGCCAGCAGTTTATTGGCAGGGGGAGTGGAGACCCAGTACTTC. V usage is TRBV27 and J usage is TRBJ2-7; TRBD1 matches 7 bases. The J call may be faulty, since TRBJ2-5 better matches the DNA end. Germline loops: CDR1 MNHEY, CDR2 SMNVEV (reference sequence). CDR3 length: 15 residues.

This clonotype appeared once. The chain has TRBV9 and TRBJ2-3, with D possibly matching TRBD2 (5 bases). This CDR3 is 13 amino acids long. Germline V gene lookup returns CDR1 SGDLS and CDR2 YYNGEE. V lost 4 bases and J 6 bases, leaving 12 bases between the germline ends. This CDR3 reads CASSPRLRDTQYF. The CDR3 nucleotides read TGTGCCAGCAGCCCCCGACTACGTGATACGCAGTATTTT.

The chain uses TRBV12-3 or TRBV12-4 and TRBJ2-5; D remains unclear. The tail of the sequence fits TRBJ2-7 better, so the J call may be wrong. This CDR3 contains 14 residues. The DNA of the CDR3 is TGTGCCAGCAGTTTCCAAGGTCCCACCTACGAGCAGTACTTC. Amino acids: CASSFQGPTYEQYF.

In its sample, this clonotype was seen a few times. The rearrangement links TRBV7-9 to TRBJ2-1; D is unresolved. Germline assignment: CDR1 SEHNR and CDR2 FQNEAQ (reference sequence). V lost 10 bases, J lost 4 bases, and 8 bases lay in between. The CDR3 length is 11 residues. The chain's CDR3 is CATRNYNEQFF. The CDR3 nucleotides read TGTGCCACTAGAAATTACAATGAGCAGTTCTTC.

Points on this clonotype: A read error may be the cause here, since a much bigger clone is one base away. The CDR3 reads CASGNSGAYERYF. In nucleotides, the CDR3 is TGTGCCAGCGGTAACTCCGGGGCCTACGAGCGGTACTTC. V usage is TRBV6-2 or TRBV6-3 and J usage is TRBJ2-7, with D possibly called TRBD1 or TRBD2 (5 bases each). The CDR3 is 13 amino acids. Germline CDR1 and CDR2: MNHEY and SVGEGT.

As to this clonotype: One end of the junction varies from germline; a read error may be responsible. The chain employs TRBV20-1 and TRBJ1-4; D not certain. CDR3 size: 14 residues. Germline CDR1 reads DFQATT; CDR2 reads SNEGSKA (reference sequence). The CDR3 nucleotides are TGTAGTGCTAGGGTGAGAGGTGGGGATGAAAAACTGTTTTTT. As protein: CSARVRGGDEKLFF.

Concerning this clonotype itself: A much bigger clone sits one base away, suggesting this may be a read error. CDR3 loop: CASSSDRARRNEQYF. The CDR3 bases are TGTGCCAGCAGCTCGGACAGGGCTCGGCGCAATGAGCAGTACTTC. The chain recombines TRBV7-2 with TRBJ2-5; 8 bases agree with TRBD1. V lost 4 bases, J lost 11 bases, and 15 bases stayed unmatched. Germline V lookup: CDR1 SGHTA, CDR2 FQGNSA. There are 15 residues in the CDR3.

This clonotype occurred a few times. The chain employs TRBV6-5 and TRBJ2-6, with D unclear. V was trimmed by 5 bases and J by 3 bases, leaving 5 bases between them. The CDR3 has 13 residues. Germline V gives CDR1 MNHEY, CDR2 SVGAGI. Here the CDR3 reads CASSGFGANVLTF. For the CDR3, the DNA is TGTGCCAGCAGTGGTTTTGGGGCCAACGTCCTGACTTTC.

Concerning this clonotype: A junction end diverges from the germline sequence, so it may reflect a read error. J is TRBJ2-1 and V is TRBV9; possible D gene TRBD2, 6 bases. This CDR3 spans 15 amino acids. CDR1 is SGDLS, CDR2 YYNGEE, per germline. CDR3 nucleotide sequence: TGTGCCAGCAGCGTAGCTCAGGGAGGATACAATGCGCAGTTCTTC. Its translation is CASSVAQGGYNAQFF.

This chain's CDR3 is CASSFYSGARTDTQYF. The CDR3 DNA reads as TGTGCCAGCAGCTTCTATAGCGGGGCCCGCACAGATACGCAGTATTTT. The genes are TRBV7-2 and TRBJ2-3; 8 bases match TRBD2. Germline CDR1 and CDR2: SGHTA and FQGNSA. The V segment lost 3 bases and the J segment 1 base; nucleotides outside the gene matches: 6. The CDR3 is made up of 16 amino acids.

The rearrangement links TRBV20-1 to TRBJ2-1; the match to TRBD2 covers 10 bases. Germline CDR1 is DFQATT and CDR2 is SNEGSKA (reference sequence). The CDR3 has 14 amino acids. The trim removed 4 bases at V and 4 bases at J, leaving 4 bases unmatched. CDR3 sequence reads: CSATGLALYNEQFF. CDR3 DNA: TGCAGTGCTACGGGACTAGCGTTATACAATGAGCAGTTCTTC.

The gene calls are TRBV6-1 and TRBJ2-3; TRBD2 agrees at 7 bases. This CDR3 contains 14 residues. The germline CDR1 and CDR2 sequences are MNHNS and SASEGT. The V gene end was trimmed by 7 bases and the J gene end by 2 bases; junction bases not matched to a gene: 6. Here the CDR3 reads CASKGAGTTDTQYF. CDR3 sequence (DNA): TGTGCCAGCAAGGGAGCGGGGACCACAGATACGCAGTATTTT.

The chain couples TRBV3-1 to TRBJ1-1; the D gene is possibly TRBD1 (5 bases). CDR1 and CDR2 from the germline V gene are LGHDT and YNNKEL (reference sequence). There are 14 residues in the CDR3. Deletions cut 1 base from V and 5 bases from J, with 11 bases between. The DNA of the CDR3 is TGTGCCAGCAGCCAAGTGGGGGTTTGGACTGAAGCTTTCTTT. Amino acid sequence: CASSQVGVWTEAFF.

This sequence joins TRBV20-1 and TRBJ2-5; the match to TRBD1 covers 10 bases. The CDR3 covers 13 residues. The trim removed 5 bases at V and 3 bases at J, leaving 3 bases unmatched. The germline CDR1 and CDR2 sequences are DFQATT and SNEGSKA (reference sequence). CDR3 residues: CSAGGTGEETQYF. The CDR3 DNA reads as TGCAGTGCTGGAGGGACAGGGGAAGAGACCCAGTACTTC.

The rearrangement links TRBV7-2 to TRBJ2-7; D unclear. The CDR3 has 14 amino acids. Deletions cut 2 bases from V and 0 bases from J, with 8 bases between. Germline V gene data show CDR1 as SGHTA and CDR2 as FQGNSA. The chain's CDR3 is CASSLFPASYEQYF. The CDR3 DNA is TGTGCCAGCAGCTTATTTCCGGCCTCCTACGAGCAGTACTTC.

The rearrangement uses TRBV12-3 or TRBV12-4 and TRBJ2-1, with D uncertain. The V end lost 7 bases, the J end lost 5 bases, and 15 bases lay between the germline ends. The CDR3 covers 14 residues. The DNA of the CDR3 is TGTGCCAGCAATGGGCGGCAGTCCAACAATGAGCAGTTCTTC. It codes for CASNGRQSNNEQFF.

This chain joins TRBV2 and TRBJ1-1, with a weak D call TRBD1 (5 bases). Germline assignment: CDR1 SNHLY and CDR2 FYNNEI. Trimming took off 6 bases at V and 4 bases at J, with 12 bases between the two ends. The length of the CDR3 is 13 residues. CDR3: CASSPQVFTEAFF. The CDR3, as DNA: TGTGCCAGCAGCCCACAGGTCTTCACTGAAGCTTTCTTT.

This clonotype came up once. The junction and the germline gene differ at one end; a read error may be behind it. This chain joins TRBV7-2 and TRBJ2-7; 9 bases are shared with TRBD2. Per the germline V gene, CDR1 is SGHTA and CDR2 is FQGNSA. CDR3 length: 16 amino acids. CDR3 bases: TGTGCCAACAGCCCCGCTCTGACTAGCGGTACCTACGAGCAGTACTTC. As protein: CANSPALTSGTYEQYF.

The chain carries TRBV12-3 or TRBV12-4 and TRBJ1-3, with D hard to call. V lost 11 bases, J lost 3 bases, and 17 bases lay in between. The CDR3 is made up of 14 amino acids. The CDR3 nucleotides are TGTGCCTCGGGCGTGGGATCTGATGGAAACACCATATATTTT. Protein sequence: CASGVGSDGNTIYF.

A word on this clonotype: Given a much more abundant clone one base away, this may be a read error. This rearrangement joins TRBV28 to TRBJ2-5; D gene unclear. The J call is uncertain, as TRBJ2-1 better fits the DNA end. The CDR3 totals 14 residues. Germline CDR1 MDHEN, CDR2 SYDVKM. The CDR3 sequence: CASSPPRFQETQFF. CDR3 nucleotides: TGTGCCAGCAGTCCCCCACGGTTCCAAGAGACCCAGTTCTTC.

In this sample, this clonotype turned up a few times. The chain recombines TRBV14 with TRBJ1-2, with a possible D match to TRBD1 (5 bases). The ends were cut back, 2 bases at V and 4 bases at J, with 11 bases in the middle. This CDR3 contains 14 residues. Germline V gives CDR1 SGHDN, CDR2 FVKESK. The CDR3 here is CASSQQGMVYGYTF. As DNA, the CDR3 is TGTGCCAGCAGCCAACAGGGCATGGTCTATGGCTACACCTTC.